Below, one T cell receptor beta chain is given with its context. It was with 60 Vbeta and 13 Jbeta primers that the PCR ran. The repertoire was sequenced with immunoSEQ multiplex PCR; TCRdb's copy has only in-frame clones and lacks some. The sample shows 250,000 to 300,000 clones, roughly 81% of them seen only once. This sample was taken from a study of cytomegalovirus exposure and HLA in healthy donors. Germline assignment: CDR1 SEHNR and CDR2 FQNEAQ (reference sequence). Unmatched junction bases numbered 5, after V lost 1 base and J lost 6 bases. CDR3 length: 15 residues. The sequence derives from a woman in her thirties or forties in good health and CMV-seropositive. This rearrangement joins TRBV7-9 to TRBJ2-3, with 9 bases identical to TRBD2. Sequencing was carried out using PBMCs. CDR3 region: CASSLVLAGEDTQYF. CDR3 nucleotides: TGTGCCAGCAGCTTAGTGTTAGCGGGAGAGGATACGCAGTATTTT.